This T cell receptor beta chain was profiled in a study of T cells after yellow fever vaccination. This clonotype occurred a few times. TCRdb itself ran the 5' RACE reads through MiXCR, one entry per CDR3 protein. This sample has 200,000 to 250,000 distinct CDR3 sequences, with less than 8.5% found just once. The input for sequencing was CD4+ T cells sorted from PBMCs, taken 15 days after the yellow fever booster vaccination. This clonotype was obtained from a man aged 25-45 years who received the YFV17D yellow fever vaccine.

The CDR3 loop reads CSAIGSSSYEQYF. The CDR3 DNA reads TGCAGTGCGATCGGATCGAGCTCCTACGAGCAGTACTTC. The J gene is TRBJ2-7, the V gene TRBV20-1; D is ambiguous. CDR3 length: 13 amino acids. Trimming stripped 6 bases from V and 0 bases from J, with 12 bases between. The germline CDR1 and CDR2 sequences are DFQATT and SNEGSKA (reference sequence).